This TCR beta chain originates from a study of cytotoxic CD8 clonotypes in ibrutinib-treated CLL. Across the study: Specimens for response were gathered following a median about 11 months of therapy, spanning 6 to 36. Samples yielded averages of approximately 260,000 productive templates and 94,000 or so productive rearrangements. Findings and caveats of the study: Baseline levels were approached again at progression, after clonality had risen at ibrutinib response.

The germline gives CDR1 SQVTM, CDR2 ANQGSEA. Deletions cut 0 bases from V and 3 bases from J, with 6 bases between. The CDR3 has 12 amino acids. Investigators sought sequencing depths of between 1 in 200,000 and 1 in 1 million T cells. Assay: immunoSEQ multiplex PCR; the TCRdb copy retains only in-frame clones and omits some. The sample lists 110,000 to 150,000 clones; approximately 90% were seen once. This clone occurred once. The antigen is undetermined. This chain links TRBV29-1 with TRBJ2-7; no definite D call. The sequence derives from a human donor with chronic lymphocytic leukemia. This sample comprised PBMCs, obtained after 12 months of ibrutinib treatment. The CDR3 loop is CSVEEHHYEQYF. The CDR3 DNA is TGCAGCGTTGAAGAGCACCACTACGAGCAGTACTTC.